This T cell receptor beta chain was retrieved from a study of shared clonotypes between healthy human individuals. Germline values: CDR1 LGHNA, CDR2 YNFKEQ. The CDR3 contains 18 residues. V lost 4 bases to trimming and J lost 2 bases; unmatched junction nucleotides: 12. This clone was seen a single time. Its antigen is as yet unknown. Assay: immunoSEQ multiplex PCR; the TCRdb copy retains only in-frame clones and omits some. The profile shows 450,000 to 700,000 clones, about 95% of them singletons. Study-wide results and limits: Only blood underwent sampling, and tissue repertoires likely differ. In the sorted subsets, rarefaction showed sequencing was incomplete despite large depth.

The naive CD8 fraction comprised CD45RO-negative cells positively selected for CCR7 and excluded terminally differentiated effector memory CD45RA+ cells. Material: naive CD8+ T cells sorted from blood. V and J are TRBV4-2 and TRBJ2-7; 12 nucleotides match TRBD2. The sequence was obtained from a woman aged 30 to 39 in good health. Here the CDR3 DNA reads TGTGCCAGCAGCCGGAACCTAAAGGGACTAGCGGGCGCCTACGAGCAGTACTTC. This gives the protein CASSRNLKGLAGAYEQYF.